Included here is one TCR beta chain sequence, with context. This clone was seen a handful of times. Its antigen is currently not known. The sample holds no much larger clone one base away, and base qualities are not on file. As encoded in the germline V gene, CDR1 is LGHNT while CDR2 is FRNRAP. Inclusive of the bounding cysteine and phenylalanine, the CDR3 is 12 residues long. The retained sequence is limited to the CDR3, 36 bases, with the frame set at the first base. Between the V and J ends, shortened by 3 bases and 3 bases respectively, the junction contains 5 bases. This entry is derived from a study of beta chain features in type 1 diabetes listed by TCRdb under 2018. A note on the overall study: Mean age, gender distribution, total cell number and subset yield were not different between patients and healthy donors. Regulatory and stem cell-like memory subsets were isolated from only 8 patients and roughly 8 healthy donors, whereas naive and central memory subsets came from all 30 or so donors. A total of around 110,000,000 sorted cells were examined across all samples, and a strong correlation was observed between cell number per subset and RNA yield. In the study, recently diagnosed type 1 diabetes patients and matched healthy donors were compared on the TCRB repertoires of their sorted circulating CD4+ T cell subsets.

The entire amount of isolated RNA was reverse transcribed using the High Capacity cDNA Reverse Transcription Kit, so the sequenced TCRB transcripts were expressed ones. Deep immunoSEQ sequencing was applied to naive, central memory and regulatory T cell samples, giving an average of about 3.4 million total reads per sample. After sorted cells were lysed in RLT buffer, RNA was extracted with DNase-treated RNeasy Micro or Mini kits, with the choice depending on cell number. To prevent cross-contamination, every cell subset was processed on its own, while patient and healthy donor samples were processed together. The immunoSEQ multiplex PCR was used to amplify TCRB sequences from cDNA, yielding 87-bp fragments that span the CDR3 region. Amplicons were sequenced on the Illumina HiSeq platform. For the original study's pipeline: PCR bias was computationally corrected using synthetic template baselines, reads within Hamming distance 2 were collapsed, and singletons that could not be merged were discarded. Reads were aligned against IMGT so that V, D and J genes, CDR3 length and insertions or deletions at six rearrangement sites could be assigned. Within each subset, clonotype counts were normalized to sorted cell number, and only after that were true diversity and Gini coefficients computed with the tcR R package. The overlap coefficient, calculated on TCRB nucleotide sequences, was used to quantify repertoire sharing. The clones in this table, taken by TCRdb from immuneACCESS, are in-frame only. Not every clone is retained; where verified, under half of the shortfall comes from an unresolved V gene, and the cause of the rest is unknown. V and J calls and clone size are those listed in that table; D and trimming were worked out from the DNA. For this sample the table gives under 300,000 clones, of which about 8% were detected only once. The ten most abundant clones make up roughly 1% of the sample.

Each donor gave one peripheral blood draw, averaging approximately 120 mL, which was collected into heparinised tubes. A BD FACSAria II was used to sort naive, central memory, regulatory and stem cell-like memory CD4+ T cells with a panel that included CD45RO, CCR7, CD25, CD127, CD95 and CD27. All sorted populations exceeded 95% purity. PBMCs were separated immediately by Lymphoprep density gradient centrifugation and were stained directly, without being cultured. Samples were stained and sorted in pairs, with one healthy donor and one patient per experiment, so that batch effects were minimized. General conclusions and limits of the study: A moderate but significant shortening of TCRB CDR3 length was observed in type 1 diabetes patients in all four CD4+ subsets. Naive, central memory and regulatory TCRB repertoires appeared to be more alike among patients than among healthy donors. Patients with type 1 diabetes made fewer insertions and deleted more nucleotides at VDJ recombination sites, implying thymic rearrangement abnormalities. PCR might favor shorter templates, but patient and control samples were amplified and corrected together, so any skew would affect both groups equally. Because small numbers of individuals were included in the HLA sub-analyses, any influence of HLA type on TCRB rearrangement was left unresolved. Because cDNA was sequenced instead of genomic DNA, highly expressing activated cells could be over-represented, though the groups showed no difference in activation or CD3 levels.

This receptor was obtained from a woman under 30 in good health. The V gene is TRBV12-5 and the J gene is TRBJ2-5; confidence is insufficient to name the D gene. The sequencing input was central memory CD4+ T cells from blood. The CDR3 region reads CASGLAEETQYF. The nucleotide sequence reads TGTGCTAGTGGTTTAGCCGAAGAGACCCAGTACTTC.